These 22 T cell receptor beta chains share one sample of origin, sequenced in a study of cytomegalovirus exposure and HLA in healthy donors. PCR amplification relied on 60 Vbeta primers (plus 13 Jbeta primers). The table came from immunoSEQ multiplex PCR; TCRdb's copy has only in-frame clones and leaves some out. Its clone listing holds 150,000 to 200,000 clones. The sequenced sample consisted of PBMCs. All receptors come from an older woman in good health and CMV-seronegative.

V is TRBV7-9 and J is TRBJ1-2; TRBD1 matches 8 bases. The germline gives CDR1 SEHNR, CDR2 FQNEAQ (reference sequence). Trimming cost V 0 bases and J 3 bases; bases outside gene matches: 6. This CDR3 contains 16 residues. CDR3 sequence (DNA): TGTGCCAGCAGCTTAGCCCCCGGGACAGGAGACTATGGCTACACCTTC. The encoded protein is CASSLAPGTGDYGYTF.

This sequence joins TRBV19 and TRBJ2-7; TRBD1 matches 8 bases. V was clipped by 6 bases and J by 6 bases; unmatched bases: 10. Per the germline V gene, CDR1 is LNHDA and CDR2 is SQIVND (reference sequence). The CDR3 has 14 residues. CDR3 amino acids: CASSPYGTGTEQYF. Here the CDR3 DNA reads TGTGCCAGTAGCCCCTACGGGACAGGCACCGAGCAGTACTTC. The full variable domain, in which reference TRBV19 and TRBJ2-7 provide the parts outside the CDR3, is DGGITQSPKYLFRKEGQNVTLSCEQNLNHDAMYWYRQDPGQGLRLIYYSQIVNDFQKGDIAEGYSVSREKKESFPLTVTSAQKNPTAFYLCASSPYGTGTEQYFGPGTRLTVT.

The chain couples TRBV18 to TRBJ1-1; 7 nucleotides align to TRBD1. The J segment lost 0 bases and the V segment lost 5 bases, leaving 6 bases of the junction unmatched. The CDR3 is made up of 15 amino acids. Germline loops: CDR1 KGHSH, CDR2 LQKENI. This chain's CDR3 is CASSFSGTVNTEAFF. The DNA for the CDR3 is TGTGCCAGCTCATTCTCCGGGACAGTGAACACTGAAGCTTTCTTT.

J is TRBJ2-7 and V is TRBV13; 7 nucleotides align to TRBD1. Germline V gene lookup returns CDR1 PRHDT and CDR2 FYEKMQ (reference sequence). V shed 4 bases and J 5 bases; nucleotides not matched to a gene: 5. The CDR3 has 13 residues. This CDR3 is CASSSTGWNEQYF. In DNA, the CDR3 is TGTGCCAGCAGCTCGACAGGGTGGAACGAGCAGTACTTC.

The J gene is TRBJ1-4, the V gene TRBV7-2; D is uncertain. With 4 bases removed from V and 0 bases from J, the gap between germline ends came to 6 bases. The germline gives CDR1 SGHTA, CDR2 FQGNSA. The length of the CDR3 is 14 residues. CDR3 residues: CASSSGATNEKLFF. DNA for the CDR3: TGTGCCAGCAGCTCAGGTGCAACTAATGAAAAACTGTTTTTT.

The J gene is TRBJ2-7, the V gene TRBV18; the D gene is possibly TRBD1 (6 bases). Germline-derived CDR1 and CDR2 are KGHSH and LQKENI. The CDR3 consists of 14 residues. Trimming pared 1 base from V and 3 bases from J, leaving 10 bases between. Here the CDR3 reads CASSPRRGLYEQYF. The CDR3 DNA reads TGTGCCAGCTCACCACGCAGGGGCCTCTACGAGCAGTACTTC. Full variable domain (outside the CDR3, taken from reference TRBV18 and TRBJ2-7): NAGVMQNPRHLVRRRGQEARLRCSPMKGHSHVYWYRQLPEEGLKFMVYLQKENIIDESGMPKERFSAEFPKEGPSILRIQQVVRGDSAAYFCASSPRRGLYEQYFGPGTRLTVT.

For this clone: This specimen includes other DNA sequences encoding the same CDR3. This chain joins TRBV7-2 and TRBJ1-1; 7 bases fit TRBD1. The CDR3 has 15 residues. Germline V gene data show CDR1 as SGHTA and CDR2 as FQGNSA. Losses at the gene ends were 5 bases for V and 1 base for J; bases not matched to a gene: 7. CDR3 sequence (DNA): TGTGCCAGCAGCCTTCGACAGGGACCGAACACTGAAGCTTTCTTT. Translating gives CASSLRQGPNTEAFF.

The CDR3 spells CASRVDRSSYEQYF. CDR3 bases: TGCGCCAGCCGAGTGGACAGGAGCTCCTACGAGCAGTACTTC. The chain uses TRBV10-1 and TRBJ2-7; 7 positions match TRBD1. Germline V gene sequence: CDR1 WNHNN, CDR2 SYGVQD (reference sequence). The V gene end was trimmed by 8 bases and the J gene end by 0 bases; junction bases not matched to a gene: 7. This CDR3 is built from 14 residues.

The genes are TRBV7-9 and TRBJ2-3; the match to TRBD2 covers 7 bases. The junction had 4 bases not matched to a gene; V was cut back by 0 bases and J by 4 bases. CDR1 is SEHNR and CDR2 is FQNEAQ in the germline V gene (reference sequence). The CDR3 is made up of 15 amino acids. CDR3 nucleotide sequence: TGTGCCAGCAGCTTAGCGGGAGGGCCCCCAGATACGCAGTATTTT. Its translation is CASSLAGGPPDTQYF.

The chain recombines TRBV5-4 with TRBJ2-2; D might be TRBD2 (5 bases). Germline loops: CDR1 SGHNT, CDR2 YYREEE (reference sequence). The CDR3 covers 16 residues. V lost 4 bases and J lost 2, with 15 bases in between. The CDR3: CASSLPGSTNTGELFF. CDR3 nucleotide sequence: TGTGCCAGCAGCCTGCCGGGGTCGACCAACACCGGGGAGCTGTTTTTT.

The chain carries TRBV10-3 and TRBJ1-4; 8 bases match TRBD1. The germline V gene encodes CDR1 ENHRY and CDR2 SYGVKD. This CDR3 comprises 14 residues. Trimming removed 3 bases from V and 7 bases from J; junction bases left unmatched: 4. This chain's CDR3 is CAISEPDRVEKLFF. The CDR3 bases are TGTGCCATCAGTGAACCGGACAGGGTTGAAAAACTGTTTTTT.

The J gene is TRBJ2-2, the V gene TRBV4-3, with 8 bases matching TRBD1. CDR3 length: 16 residues. The V and J ends lost 5 bases and 3 bases, in that order; junction bases with no gene match: 8. The V gene's germline CDR1 is LGHNA and CDR2 YSLEER. The DNA for the CDR3 is TGCGCCAGCAGCTACGACAGGGGCCAGGACACCGGGGAGCTGTTTTTT. Its translation: CASSYDRGQDTGELFF.

V and J are TRBV6-5 and TRBJ1-2, with 8 bases fitting TRBD1. CDR1 is MNHEY, CDR2 SVGAGI, per germline. The CDR3 extends over 14 amino acids. V trimming: 6 bases; J trimming: 3 bases; junction bases outside the gene matches: 6. CDR3 nucleotide sequence: TGTGCCAGCAGAGCCACAGGGGGTTACTATGGCTACACCTTC. It is translated as CASRATGGYYGYTF.

The V and J genes are TRBV9 and TRBJ2-3; TRBD1 might be the D (5 bases). The germline CDR1 and CDR2 sequences are SGDLS and YYNGEE. V lost 3 bases and J 4 bases, leaving 15 bases between the germline ends. The CDR3 has 15 amino acids. DNA of the CDR3: TGTGCCAGCAGCGGCTCAGGGTTGGGCCCAGATACGCAGTATTTT. It is translated as CASSGSGLGPDTQYF.

The J gene is TRBJ2-1, the V gene TRBV5-1; TRBD1 matches at 8 bases. The germline gives CDR1 SGHRS, CDR2 YFSETQ. V gave up 7 bases and J gave up 8 bases; unmatched junction bases: 8. CDR3 length equals 13 residues. CDR3 amino acids: CASGRTGYDEQFF. The CDR3 bases are TGCGCCAGCGGCAGGACAGGGTACGATGAGCAGTTCTTC.

The rearrangement links TRBV27 to TRBJ1-2; D remains ambiguous. Trimming stripped 5 bases from V and 0 bases from J, with 16 bases between. The CDR3 sequence is 16 residues long. Germline assignment: CDR1 MNHEY and CDR2 SMNVEV (reference sequence). This chain's CDR3 is CASSQISTYTNYGYTF. DNA of the CDR3: TGTGCCAGCAGTCAGATATCGACATATACTAACTATGGCTACACCTTC.

This chain joins TRBV5-4 and TRBJ2-3, with 11 bases matching TRBD2. J gave up 0 bases and V 4 bases, and 7 bases lay outside the gene matches. Germline V gives CDR1 SGHNT, CDR2 YYREEE (reference sequence). CDR3 length equals 17 residues. CDR3 sequence (DNA): TGTGCCAGCAGCGGTCGACTAGCGGGAATGAGCACAGATACGCAGTATTTT. Translation gives CASSGRLAGMSTDTQYF.

The chain has TRBV5-4 and TRBJ1-1; 7 bases are a match to TRBD1. The CDR3 covers 14 residues. With V trimmed by 5 bases and J by 1 base, 5 bases remained unmatched. Germline loops: CDR1 SGHNT, CDR2 YYREEE (reference sequence). The CDR3 here is CASSLTGTNTEAFF. The CDR3, as DNA: TGTGCCAGCAGTCTGACAGGGACGAACACTGAAGCTTTCTTT.

The rearrangement uses TRBV5-4 and TRBJ2-7; D gene uncertain. CDR3 length equals 13 residues. CDR1 and CDR2 from the germline V gene are SGHNT and YYREEE (reference sequence). Trimming pared 3 bases from V and 2 bases from J, leaving 9 bases between. The CDR3 spells CASSSQSTYEQYF. DNA of the CDR3: TGTGCCAGCAGCTCACAGTCTACCTACGAGCAGTACTTC.

V gene TRBV2 combines with J gene TRBJ1-2; D remains ambiguous. Trimming left V 5 bases short and J 3 bases short, with 7 bases between. CDR1 and CDR2 from the germline V gene are SNHLY and FYNNEI. CDR3 length equals 12 residues. The CDR3 sequence: CASSNSDYGYTF. The CDR3 DNA sequence: TGTGCCAGCAGTAATTCCGACTATGGCTACACCTTC.

The CDR3 region is CASSLDPGTMNTEAFF. The DNA of the CDR3 is TGCGCCAGCAGCTTGGATCCGGGAACAATGAACACTGAAGCTTTCTTT. The rearrangement links TRBV5-1 to TRBJ1-1, with D unclear. CDR3 length: 16 residues. V was clipped by 0 bases and J by 0 bases, with 12 bases between them. CDR1 is SGHRS and CDR2 is YFSETQ in the germline V gene. The whole variable domain, filled in from reference TRBV5-1 and TRBJ1-1, reads KAGVTQTPRYLIKTRGQQVTLSCSPISGHRSVSWYQQTPGQGLQFLFEYFSETQRNKGNFPGRFSGRQFSNSRSEMNVSTLELGDSALYLCASSLDPGTMNTEAFFGQGTRLTVV.

The chain carries TRBV7-9 and TRBJ2-1; 7 positions match TRBD1. This CDR3 spans 15 amino acids. The trim removed 2 bases at V and 9 bases at J, leaving 10 bases unmatched. Per germline, CDR1 SEHNR and CDR2 FQNEAQ (reference sequence). The CDR3 coding sequence is TGTGCCAGCAGCTTACAAGGGACAGCCATGCCTGAGCAGTTCTTC. It codes for CASSLQGTAMPEQFF. Full variable domain (rest looked up from reference TRBV7-9 and TRBJ2-1): DTGVSQNPRHKITKRGQNVTFRCDPISEHNRLYWYRQTLGQGPEFLTYFQNEAQLEKSRLLSDRFSAERPKGSFSTLEIQRTEQGDSAMYLCASSLQGTAMPEQFFGPGTRLTVL.